These T cell receptor beta chains were read from a single sample in a study of beta chain features in type 1 diabetes. TCRdb's copy holds only in-frame clones and misses some; the assay was immunoSEQ multiplex PCR. The sample carries some 350,000 clones, about 10% recorded once. The sample comprised central memory CD4+ T cells from blood. Receptor source: a man younger than 45 with type 1 diabetes. Both conserved end residues are part of each CDR3. The D gene is left open where the match is weak. Clone size is stated in some rows and not others, as once, few, many or a class when expanded.

D,V,size,J,CDR3,DNA
TRBD2,TRBV4-2,few,TRBJ2-3,CASSQDSGRGTDTQYF,TGTGCCAGCAGCCAAGATAGCGGGAGGGGCACAGATACGCAGTATTTT
.,TRBV5-1,.,TRBJ1-3,CASSLGHSGGASGNTIYF,TGCGCCAGCAGCCTGGGACACTCAGGAGGGGCCTCTGGAAACACCATATATTTT
.,TRBV28,.,TRBJ1-5,CASSPPAQPQHF,TGTGCCAGCAGTCCCCCAGCCCAGCCCCAGCATTTT
TRBD1,TRBV7-9,many,TRBJ2-2,CASSPYGDRATGELFF,TGTGCCAGCAGCCCCTATGGGGACAGGGCAACCGGGGAGCTGTTTTTT
TRBD1,TRBV11-2,few,TRBJ1-2,CASSSHVDRVYGYTF,TGTGCCAGCAGCTCACACGTGGACAGGGTATATGGCTACACCTTC
.,TRBV9,few,TRBJ2-5,CASSAALEETQYF,TGTGCCAGCAGCGCCGCCCTCGAAGAGACCCAGTACTTC
TRBD1,TRBV6-5,few,TRBJ2-7,CASKAGGYEQYF,TGTGCCAGCAAAGCAGGGGGCTACGAGCAGTACTTC
.,TRBV7-8,few,TRBJ1-1,CASSLARQINTEAFF,TGTGCCAGCAGCTTAGCACGACAGATTAACACTGAAGCTTTCTTT
.,TRBV14,many,TRBJ1-1,CASSLGTAGTEAFF,TGTGCCAGCAGTCTAGGGACGGCGGGCACTGAAGCTTTCTTT
TRBD1,TRBV5-5,.,TRBJ2-1,CASSQEGNRGHNEQFF,TGCGCCAGCAGCCAAGAAGGGAACAGGGGGCACAATGAGCAGTTCTTC
.,TRBV27,few,TRBJ2-7,CASSRGGAMSYEQYF,TGTGCCAGCAGCCGAGGGGGGGCTATGTCCTACGAGCAGTACTTC
.,TRBV5-4,.,TRBJ1-1,CASSEGNRATEAFF,TGTGCCAGCAGCGAGGGAAACAGGGCTACTGAAGCTTTCTTT
.,TRBV9,many,TRBJ1-4,CASSETVNEKLFF,TGTGCCAGCAGCGAGACAGTGAATGAAAAACTGTTTTTT
TRBD2,TRBV4-3,few,TRBJ2-7,CASSRTSGIRIFSYEQYF,TGCGCCAGCAGCCGGACTAGCGGGATCCGAATTTTCTCCTACGAGCAGTACTTC
TRBD2,TRBV7-2,few,TRBJ2-7,CASSPVRGLAGVEGYEQYF,TGTGCCAGCAGCCCGGTTCGGGGACTAGCGGGAGTCGAGGGCTACGAGCAGTACTTC
.,TRBV7-2,few,TRBJ2-1,CASSPIVLGSGEQFF,TGTGCCAGCAGCCCGATAGTCCTCGGATCAGGTGAGCAGTTCTTC
TRBD1,TRBV18,.,TRBJ1-5,CASSEQGRGNQPQHF,TGTGCCAGCTCAGAACAGGGGAGAGGGAATCAGCCCCAGCATTTT
.,TRBV6-5,.,TRBJ2-5,CASSPPQETQYF,TGTGCCAGCAGCCCGCCCCAAGAGACCCAGTACTTC
.,TRBV7-3,many,TRBJ2-7,CASSFTGSYEQYF,TGTGCCAGCAGCTTTACAGGATCCTACGAGCAGTACTTC
TRBD1,TRBV2,many,TRBJ1-5,CASSETGADQPQHF,TGTGCCAGCAGTGAAACAGGGGCCGATCAGCCCCAGCATTTT
TRBD1,TRBV28,few,TRBJ2-1,CASSTTGTGNNEQFF,TGTGCCAGCAGTACAACCGGGACAGGTAACAATGAGCAGTTCTTC
.,TRBV19,.,TRBJ1-5,CASSILVAGDNQPQHF,TGTGCCAGTAGTATCTTGGTGGCAGGAGATAATCAGCCCCAGCATTTT
TRBD2,TRBV30,.,TRBJ2-7,CAWSVRGLATYEQYF,TGTGCCTGGAGTGTAAGAGGACTAGCAACCTACGAGCAGTACTTC
TRBD1,TRBV7-2,.,TRBJ1-4,CASSPRQGSNEKLFF,TGTGCCAGCAGCCCCCGACAGGGTTCTAATGAAAAACTGTTTTTT
.,TRBV28,.,TRBJ2-2,CASSSFGITGELFF,TGTGCCAGCAGTTCGTTCGGGATCACCGGGGAGCTGTTTTTT
TRBD1,TRBV5-6,.,TRBJ2-5,CASRLTGGSTQYF,TGTGCCAGCAGACTCACAGGGGGATCGACCCAGTACTTC
.,TRBV6-6,few,TRBJ1-1,CAIRNRDTEAFF,TGTGCCATCAGGAACCGCGACACTGAAGCTTTCTTT
TRBD1,TRBV5-1,.,TRBJ2-3,CASRPGQGEDTQYF,TGCGCCAGCAGACCCGGACAGGGAGAAGATACGCAGTATTTT
.,TRBV27,few,TRBJ2-7,CASSPQGTDTYEQYF,TGTGCCAGCAGTCCACAAGGGACCGATACCTACGAGCAGTACTTC
.,TRBV7-8,few,TRBJ1-2,CASSLGGALGRYGYTF,TGTGCCAGCAGCTTAGGCGGGGCCCTTGGCCGATATGGCTACACCTTC
TRBD1,TRBV5-1,few,TRBJ1-1,CASSLGQYTEAFF,TGCGCCAGCAGTTTGGGACAGTACACTGAAGCTTTCTTT
.,TRBV29-1,few,TRBJ2-6,CSVERGGGVSGANVLTF,TGCAGCGTTGAACGGGGAGGGGGCGTCTCTGGGGCCAACGTCCTGACTTTC
.,TRBV27,.,TRBJ2-7,CASSWTKVAYEQYF,TGTGCCAGCAGTTGGACAAAAGTAGCCTACGAGCAGTACTTC
.,TRBV19,.,TRBJ1-1,CASMMRILNTEAFF,TGTGCCAGTATGATGCGAATCCTGAACACTGAAGCTTTCTTT
.,TRBV6-5,few,TRBJ1-1,CASSYLAEAFF,TGTGCCAGCAGTTACCTAGCTGAAGCTTTCTTT
TRBD1,TRBV27,few,TRBJ1-2,CASSFGQGAYGYTF,TGTGCCAGCAGTTTTGGACAGGGGGCTTATGGCTACACCTTC
.,TRBV20-1,.,TRBJ2-1,CSARNPNEQFF,TGCAGTGCTAGAAACCCCAATGAGCAGTTCTTC
TRBD1,TRBV5-6,.,TRBJ2-5,CASSLQGGETQYF,TGTGCCAGCAGCTTACAGGGGGGAGAGACCCAGTACTTC
.,TRBV4-1,many,TRBJ2-7,CASSQGASVPYEQYF,TGCGCCAGCAGCCAAGGGGCTAGCGTTCCCTACGAGCAGTACTTC
TRBD1,TRBV7-9,many,TRBJ1-3,CASSPLIGTGFGNTIYF,TGTGCCAGCAGTCCCCTTATCGGGACAGGGTTTGGAAACACCATATATTTT
.,TRBV28,.,TRBJ2-1,CASSLLRNEQFF,TGTGCCAGCAGTTTATTGCGCAATGAGCAGTTCTTC
.,TRBV11-3,.,TRBJ2-3,CASSLIPSNTDTQYF,TGTGCCAGCAGCTTAATTCCTTCAAACACAGATACGCAGTATTTT
TRBD1,TRBV5-1,few,TRBJ1-4,CASSPTTGGARQKLFF,TGCGCCAGCAGCCCAACCACAGGGGGCGCCCGACAAAAACTGTTTTTT
.,TRBV18,.,TRBJ2-7,CASSPDRSAYEQYF,TGTGCCAGCTCACCTGACAGGTCTGCCTACGAGCAGTACTTC
TRBD1,TRBV27,few,TRBJ2-2,CASSSVPGQGIGELFF,TGTGCCAGCAGTTCAGTCCCCGGACAGGGGATCGGGGAGCTGTTTTTT
TRBD2,TRBV29-1,few,TRBJ2-1,CSGQGLAGHEQFF,TGCAGCGGACAGGGACTAGCGGGACATGAGCAGTTCTTC
.,TRBV6-6,.,TRBJ1-4,CASSEINEKLFF,TGTGCCAGCTCAGAAATAAATGAAAAACTGTTTTTT
.,TRBV30,.,TRBJ2-3,CAWSSGLGPTDTQYF,TGTGCCTGGAGTTCTGGTCTGGGACCCACAGATACGCAGTATTTT
TRBD1,TRBV5-6,few,TRBJ1-4,CASSAATRGVDEKLFF,TGTGCCAGCAGCGCCGCGACCAGGGGGGTAGATGAAAAACTGTTTTTT
.,TRBV5-6,.,TRBJ2-7,CASSFGTRLYEQYF,TGTGCCAGCAGCTTCGGGACGCGGCTGTACGAGCAGTACTTC
.,TRBV6-5,few,TRBJ1-1,CASSSITGSRAFF,TGTGCCAGCAGTTCTATAACAGGGTCTAGAGCTTTCTTT
TRBD2,TRBV30,.,TRBJ2-3,CAWSVGLAGADTQYF,TGTGCCTGGAGTGTCGGACTAGCGGGTGCAGATACGCAGTATTTT